Below, 8 T cell receptor beta chains from the same sample are listed, as sequenced in a study of cytomegalovirus exposure and HLA in healthy donors. PCR amplification relied on 60 Vbeta primers (plus 13 Jbeta primers). This table comes from immunoSEQ multiplex PCR, and its TCRdb copy is limited to in-frame clones, with some not included. Of some 150,000 clones in the sample, 60% to 80% were seen once. Sequenced material: PBMCs. The receptors originated from a man between 50 and 59 years old in good health and CMV-seropositive.

This clone appeared a single time. V is TRBV4-2 and J is TRBJ1-5; D is ambiguous. From germline, CDR1 is LGHNA and CDR2 YNFKEQ. V lost 0 bases to trimming and J lost 5 bases, with 11 bases between them. The CDR3 spans 15 residues. CDR3 residues: CASSQERAVYQPQHF. DNA for the CDR3: TGTGCCAGCAGCCAAGAGCGTGCGGTGTATCAGCCCCAGCATTTT.

This chain links TRBV7-9 with TRBJ2-1; unclear D gene. V was clipped by 4 bases and J by 0 bases, with 13 bases between them. Germline assignment: CDR1 SEHNR and CDR2 FQNEAQ (reference sequence). The CDR3 is 16 amino acids. The CDR3 here is CASSSHPLSSYNEQFF. CDR3 sequence (DNA): TGTGCCAGCAGCTCCCACCCTCTGAGCTCCTACAATGAGCAGTTCTTC.

The chain recombines TRBV6-6 with TRBJ2-7; TRBD1 matches at 9 bases. This CDR3 has 12 amino acids. V was clipped by 10 bases and J by 5 bases; unmatched bases: 6. Germline V lookup: CDR1 MNHNY, CDR2 SVGAGI (reference sequence). The chain's CDR3 is CAIGTGSHEQYF. Here the CDR3 DNA reads TGTGCCATAGGGACAGGGTCCCACGAGCAGTACTTC.

The chain uses TRBV5-1 and TRBJ1-4, with D unclear. With 2 bases removed from V and 4 bases from J, the gap between germline ends came to 12 bases. This CDR3 contains 15 residues. Germline CDR1 is SGHRS and CDR2 is YFSETQ. CDR3 amino acids: CASSFGVDGNEKLFF. CDR3 sequence (DNA): TGCGCCAGCAGCTTCGGGGTCGACGGTAATGAAAAACTGTTTTTT. Looking up the rest from reference TRBV5-1 and TRBJ1-4 gives the full variable domain: KAGVTQTPRYLIKTRGQQVTLSCSPISGHRSVSWYQQTPGQGLQFLFEYFSETQRNKGNFPGRFSGRQFSNSRSEMNVSTLELGDSALYLCASSFGVDGNEKLFFGSGTQLSVL.

V gene TRBV14 combines with J gene TRBJ2-4; TRBD2 matches at 8 bases. V shed 4 bases, J shed 4 bases, and the junction held 3 bases outside the gene matches. Germline values: CDR1 SGHDN, CDR2 FVKESK. The CDR3 length is 14 residues. The CDR3 DNA reads TGTGCCAGCAGCCGACCGGGAGGGAAAAACATTCAGTACTTC. Protein sequence: CASSRPGGKNIQYF.

CDR3 in DNA: TGTGCCAGTAGTCTACTTTTCCGTGGGGCGGGAGGGCCGGTAGAGACCCAGTACTTC. This encodes CASSLLFRGAGGPVETQYF. This chain uses TRBV19 with TRBJ2-5; 9 nucleotides agree with TRBD2. The junction had 20 bases not matched to a gene; V was cut back by 5 bases and J by 4 bases. Per the germline V gene, CDR1 is LNHDA and CDR2 is SQIVND (reference sequence). The CDR3 covers 19 residues.

This clone was detected only once. V usage is TRBV12-5 and J usage is TRBJ1-4; TRBD1 matches 8 bases. Per the germline V gene, CDR1 is LGHNT and CDR2 is FRNRAP. This CDR3 spans 15 amino acids. Trimming at V came to 3 bases and at J to 4 bases, leaving 4 bases not matched to a gene. CDR3 sequence reads: CASGFTTGVNEKLFF. The CDR3 DNA is TGTGCTAGTGGTTTTACGACAGGGGTTAATGAAAAACTGTTTTTT.

The V call is TRBV2, the J call TRBJ1-6; 8 bases line up with TRBD1. Germline V gene lookup returns CDR1 SNHLY and CDR2 FYNNEI. This CDR3 comprises 14 residues. With 3 bases clipped from V and 5 bases from J, the junction kept 0 bases outside the gene matches. In DNA form, the CDR3 reads TGTGCCAGCAGTGACAGGGGGCATAATTCACCCCTCCACTTT. Protein product: CASSDRGHNSPLHF.